Each of the 20 T cell receptor beta chains below was sequenced from the same sample in a study of cytomegalovirus exposure and HLA in healthy donors. The method was immunoSEQ multiplex PCR; TCRdb's version includes in-frame clones alone and lacks a portion of them. The sample yields 95,000 to 120,000 clones, approximately 94% seen once. Sequences were obtained from PBMCs. The receptors were gathered from a woman aged 18-29 years in good health and CMV-seronegative.

CDR3 coding DNA: TGTGCCAGCAGCCTCGGACTAGCGGGTCACACCGGGGAGCTGTTTTTT. Its translation is CASSLGLAGHTGELFF. The chain recombines TRBV5-6 with TRBJ2-2; 11 bases map to TRBD2. The CDR3 covers 16 residues. Germline loops: CDR1 SGHDT, CDR2 YYEEEE. The V segment lost 4 bases and the J segment 3 bases; nucleotides outside the gene matches: 5.

The CDR3 bases are TGTGCCAGCAGCCCGCGGGGACAGGGGGCCTACGAGCAGTACTTC. Translating it yields CASSPRGQGAYEQYF. The chain is built from TRBV11-2 and TRBJ2-7; 11 nucleotides agree with TRBD1. Germline CDR1 and CDR2: SGHAT and FQNNGV. The CDR3 has 15 residues. The J segment lost 2 bases and the V segment lost 5 bases, leaving 5 bases of the junction unmatched.

On this clone itself: No conserved phenylalanine or tryptophan is present at the end of the CDR3, so a read error is the likely explanation. It is unclear where the CDR3 begins or ends on the DNA, so no DNA is shown, and the CDR3 is as TCRdb lists it. The V call is TRBV5-1, the J call TRBJ1-4. The CDR3 has 10 amino acids, counting both end residues. Germline loops: CDR1 SGHRS, CDR2 YFSETQ. The CDR3 region is CASSLEKRRL.

This chain connects TRBV18 to TRBJ2-2; possibly TRBD1 for D (6 bases). This CDR3 contains 15 residues. V was trimmed by 3 bases and J by 4 bases, leaving 12 bases between them. CDR1 KGHSH and CDR2 LQKENI come from the germline V gene. The CDR3 sequence: CASSPTGEVTGELFF. The DNA of the CDR3 is TGTGCCAGCTCACCGACAGGAGAGGTCACCGGGGAGCTGTTTTTT.

This clone was observed once. The V and J genes are TRBV5-1 and TRBJ2-5; 10 bases agree with TRBD2. The V segment lost 7 bases and the J segment 3 bases; nucleotides outside the gene matches: 9. In germline, CDR1 is SGHRS, CDR2 YFSETQ. This CDR3 has 15 amino acids. This chain's CDR3 is CASGTERGGKETQYF. In nucleotides, the CDR3 is TGCGCCAGCGGAACTGAGCGGGGGGGTAAAGAGACCCAGTACTTC.

This chain connects TRBV4-3 to TRBJ2-7; 9 nucleotides align to TRBD2. V trimming: 1 base; J trimming: 3 bases; junction bases outside the gene matches: 16. CDR3 size: 19 residues. CDR1 is LGHNA, CDR2 YSLEER, per germline. The CDR3, as DNA: TGCGCCAGCAGCCAAGTAATCGGATTTGGCGGGGGGGAAATCTACGAGCAGTACTTC. Amino acids: CASSQVIGFGGGEIYEQYF.

The genes are TRBV9 and TRBJ2-1; 7 positions agree with TRBD2. The CDR3 runs 13 residues. Germline CDR1 reads SGDLS; CDR2 reads YYNGEE. V was pared by 2 bases and J by 6 bases, with 2 bases of the junction left unmatched. The CDR3 spells CASSVTGGNEQFF. In DNA, the CDR3 is TGTGCCAGCAGCGTTACGGGGGGCAATGAGCAGTTCTTC. Drawing the rest from reference TRBV9 and TRBJ2-1, the complete variable domain is DSGVTQTPKHLITATGQRVTLRCSPRSGDLSVYWYQQSLDQGLQFLIQYYNGEERAKGNILERFSAQQFPDLHSELNLSSLELGDSALYFCASSVTGGNEQFFGPGTRLTVL.

As DNA, the CDR3 is TGTGCCAGTAGTATAGTCGGGACAGCAACCTACGAGCAGTACTTC. Translation gives CASSIVGTATYEQYF. This rearrangement joins TRBV19 to TRBJ2-7; TRBD1 matches at 7 bases. This CDR3 is 15 amino acids long. Trimming took 1 base from V and 2 from J; bases not matched to a gene: 5. Germline V gives CDR1 LNHDA, CDR2 SQIVND (reference sequence).

This chain joins TRBV23-1 and TRBJ2-1, with D tentatively TRBD1 (5 bases). TRBV23-1 is treated as an ORF (open reading frame) with a function not yet certain. V lost 1 base and J 5 bases, leaving 12 bases between the germline ends. This CDR3 spans 15 amino acids. The CDR3 loop reads CASSQYGAGNNEQFF. CDR3 nucleotide sequence: TGCGCCAGCAGTCAATATGGGGCAGGGAACAATGAGCAGTTCTTC.

This chain joins TRBV13 and TRBJ1-3; D remains unclear. Trimming shortened V by 3 bases and J by 3 bases, and 15 bases separated the two germline ends. CDR3 length: 16 amino acids. Germline lookup yields CDR1 PRHDT and CDR2 FYEKMQ (reference sequence). The CDR3 sequence: CASSFLWARRGNTIYF. CDR3 bases: TGTGCCAGCAGCTTCCTGTGGGCGCGCCGTGGAAACACCATATATTTT.

In its sample, this clone was seen a few times. J is TRBJ1-3 and V is TRBV14; a possible D gene is TRBD1 (6 bases). Germline CDR1 reads SGHDN; CDR2 reads FVKESK. Trimming removed 2 bases from V and 0 bases from J, with 11 bases in between. The length of the CDR3 is 16 residues. The chain's CDR3 is CASSQHRAPSGNTIYF. For the CDR3, the DNA is TGTGCCAGCAGCCAACACAGGGCCCCCTCTGGAAACACCATATATTTT.

This clone was seen just once. The V and J genes are TRBV5-6 and TRBJ1-5; D remains unclear. Germline V lookup: CDR1 SGHDT, CDR2 YYEEEE. V lost 0 bases, J lost 5 bases, and 12 bases lay in between. The CDR3 length is 15 residues. The CDR3 DNA follows: TGTGCCAGCAGCTTGGCCGTAGCAGACCATCAGCCCCAGCATTTT. Residues: CASSLAVADHQPQHF.

The V call is TRBV7-3, the J call TRBJ2-5; 13 bases match TRBD2. Unmatched junction bases numbered 14, after V lost 5 bases and J lost 5 bases. The CDR3 loop spans 18 amino acids. Germline V gene lookup returns CDR1 SGHTA and CDR2 FQGTGA. As DNA, the CDR3 is TGTGCCAGCAGCCGCCAGACTAGCGGGGGGAATCTGGGGGAGACCCAGTACTTC. This sequence encodes CASSRQTSGGNLGETQYF.

The V gene is TRBV18, the J gene TRBJ2-5; 13 bases fit TRBD2. The junction had 0 bases not matched to a gene; V was cut back by 0 bases and J by 5 bases. Germline values: CDR1 KGHSH, CDR2 LQKENI. This CDR3 region has 15 residues. The CDR3 DNA reads as TGTGCCAGCTCACCACCGGGACTAGCGGGGGAGACCCAGTACTTC. Residues: CASSPPGLAGETQYF.

The CDR3 region is CASSLLGDRDYEQYF. DNA of the CDR3: TGTGCCAGCAGTTTATTAGGGGACAGGGACTACGAGCAGTACTTC. The chain has TRBV27 and TRBJ2-7; 9 bases map to TRBD1. Germline loops: CDR1 MNHEY, CDR2 SMNVEV (reference sequence). The CDR3 loop spans 15 amino acids. The junction had 4 bases not matched to a gene; V was cut back by 1 base and J by 3 bases.

The V call is TRBV28, the J call TRBJ1-5, with 7 bases aligning to TRBD1. Per the germline V gene, CDR1 is MDHEN and CDR2 is SYDVKM. This CDR3 is built from 16 residues. The V gene end was trimmed by 10 bases and the J gene end by 3 bases; junction bases not matched to a gene: 15. The CDR3 nucleotides are TGTGCCACCACTGGGACAGCCCTTGTGCCCAATCAGCCCCAGCATTTT. Protein sequence: CATTGTALVPNQPQHF.

V gene TRBV2 combines with J gene TRBJ1-6; 9 bases agree with TRBD1. The J segment lost 9 bases and the V segment lost 6 bases, leaving 6 bases of the junction unmatched. From germline, CDR1 is SNHLY and CDR2 FYNNEI. The CDR3 covers 14 residues. For the CDR3, the DNA is TGTGCCAGCAGATTACAGGGGGCCGGTTCACCCCTCCACTTT. Translated, it gives CASRLQGAGSPLHF.

The chain uses TRBV6-1 and TRBJ2-5; TRBD2 aligns across 8 bases. From germline, CDR1 is MNHNS and CDR2 SASEGT. V lost 5 bases to trimming and J lost 2 bases; unmatched junction nucleotides: 7. The CDR3 runs 15 residues. CDR3 in DNA: TGTGCCAGCAGTCCGCGCGGGGGGTTACAAGAGACCCAGTACTTC. Protein: CASSPRGGLQETQYF.

The genes are TRBV19 and TRBJ2-2; the D is unclear. The germline V and J ends were trimmed by 6 bases and 4 bases, with 12 bases remaining between them. Germline-derived CDR1 and CDR2 are LNHDA and SQIVND (reference sequence). This CDR3 region has 14 residues. CDR3 in amino acids: CASRRGWSTGELFF. In DNA, the CDR3 is TGTGCCAGTAGACGCGGTTGGAGCACCGGGGAGCTGTTTTTT. The whole variable domain, filled in from reference TRBV19 and TRBJ2-2, reads DGGITQSPKYLFRKEGQNVTLSCEQNLNHDAMYWYRQDPGQGLRLIYYSQIVNDFQKGDIAEGYSVSREKKESFPLTVTSAQKNPTAFYLCASRRGWSTGELFFGEGSRLTVL.

The gene calls are TRBV11-3 and TRBJ1-4, with a tentative D call TRBD1 (6 bases). The CDR3 sequence is 13 residues long. Germline lookup yields CDR1 SGHNT and CDR2 YENEEA. V was shortened by 6 bases and J by 8 bases, with 13 bases between the two germline ends. CDR3 bases: TGTGCCAGCAGTAGAAACCAGGGGGAAAAACTGTTTTTT. This encodes CASSRNQGEKLFF.